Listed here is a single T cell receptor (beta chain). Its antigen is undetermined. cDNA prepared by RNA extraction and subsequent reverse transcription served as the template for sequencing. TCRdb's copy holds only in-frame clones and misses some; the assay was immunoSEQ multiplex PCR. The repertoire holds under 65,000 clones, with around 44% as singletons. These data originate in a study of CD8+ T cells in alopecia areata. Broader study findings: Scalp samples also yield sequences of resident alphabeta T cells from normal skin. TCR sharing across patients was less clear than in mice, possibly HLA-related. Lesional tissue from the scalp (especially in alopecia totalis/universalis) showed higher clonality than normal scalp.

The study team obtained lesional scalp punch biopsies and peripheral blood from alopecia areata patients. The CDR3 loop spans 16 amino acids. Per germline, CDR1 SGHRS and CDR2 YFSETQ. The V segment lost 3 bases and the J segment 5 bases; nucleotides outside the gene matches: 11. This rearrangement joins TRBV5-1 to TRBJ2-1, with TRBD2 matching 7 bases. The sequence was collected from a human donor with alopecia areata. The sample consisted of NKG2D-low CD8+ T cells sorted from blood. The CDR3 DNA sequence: TGCGCCAGCAGCTCTCTAAGCGGGGCTCTGGACAATGAGCAGTTCTTC. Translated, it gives CASSSLSGALDNEQFF. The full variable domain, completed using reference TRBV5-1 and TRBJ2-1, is KAGVTQTPRYLIKTRGQQVTLSCSPISGHRSVSWYQQTPGQGLQFLFEYFSETQRNKGNFPGRFSGRQFSNSRSEMNVSTLELGDSALYLCASSSLSGALDNEQFFGPGTRLTVL.